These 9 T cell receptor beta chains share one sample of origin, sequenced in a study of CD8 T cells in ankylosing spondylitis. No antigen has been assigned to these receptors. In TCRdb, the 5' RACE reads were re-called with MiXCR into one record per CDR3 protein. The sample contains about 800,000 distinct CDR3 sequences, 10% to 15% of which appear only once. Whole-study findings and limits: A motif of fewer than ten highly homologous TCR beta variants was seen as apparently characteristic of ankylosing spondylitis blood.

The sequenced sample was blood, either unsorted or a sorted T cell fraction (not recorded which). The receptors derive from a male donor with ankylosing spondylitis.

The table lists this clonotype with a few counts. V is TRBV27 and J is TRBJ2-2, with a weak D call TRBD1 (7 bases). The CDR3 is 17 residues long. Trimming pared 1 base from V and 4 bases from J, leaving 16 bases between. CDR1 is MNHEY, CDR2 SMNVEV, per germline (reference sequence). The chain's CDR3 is CASSLFSGGTRTGELFF. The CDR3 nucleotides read TGTGCCAGCAGTTTATTTTCAGGGGGGACTCGCACCGGGGAGCTGTTTTTT.

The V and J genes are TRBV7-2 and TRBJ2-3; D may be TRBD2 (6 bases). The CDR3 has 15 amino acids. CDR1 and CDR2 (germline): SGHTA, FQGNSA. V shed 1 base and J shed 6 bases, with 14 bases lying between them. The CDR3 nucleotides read TGTGCCAGCAGCTTAGAGGGACCGGGGGTTGATACGCAGTATTTT. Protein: CASSLEGPGVDTQYF.

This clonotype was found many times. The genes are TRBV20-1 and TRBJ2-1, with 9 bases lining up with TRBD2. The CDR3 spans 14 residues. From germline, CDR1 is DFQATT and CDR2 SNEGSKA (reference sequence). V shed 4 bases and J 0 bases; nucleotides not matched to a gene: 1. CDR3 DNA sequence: TGCAGTGCTAAACTAGCGGGCTCCTACAATGAGCAGTTCTTC. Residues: CSAKLAGSYNEQFF.

The CDR3 sequence: CASSTQAGPYEQYF. The CDR3 region has the DNA TGCGCCAGCAGCACCCAGGCGGGTCCCTACGAGCAGTACTTC. This sequence joins TRBV5-1 and TRBJ2-7; D is possibly TRBD2 (5 bases). The V end was cut by 4 bases, the J end by 2 bases, with 13 bases between. The CDR3 contains 14 residues. Germline CDR1 SGHRS, CDR2 YFSETQ.

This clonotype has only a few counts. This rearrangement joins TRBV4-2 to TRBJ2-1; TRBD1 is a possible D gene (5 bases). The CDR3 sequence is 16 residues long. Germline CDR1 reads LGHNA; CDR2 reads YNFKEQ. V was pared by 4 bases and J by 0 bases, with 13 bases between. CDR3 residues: CASSRRGPISYNEQFF. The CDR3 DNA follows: TGTGCCAGCAGCCGAAGGGGTCCGATCTCCTACAATGAGCAGTTCTTC.

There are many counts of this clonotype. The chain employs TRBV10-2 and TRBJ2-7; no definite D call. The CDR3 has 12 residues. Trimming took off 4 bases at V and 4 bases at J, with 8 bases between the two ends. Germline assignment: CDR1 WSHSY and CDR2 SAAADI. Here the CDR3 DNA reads TGCGCCAGCAGTGGAATTGGGTACGAGCAGTACTTC. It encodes CASSGIGYEQYF.

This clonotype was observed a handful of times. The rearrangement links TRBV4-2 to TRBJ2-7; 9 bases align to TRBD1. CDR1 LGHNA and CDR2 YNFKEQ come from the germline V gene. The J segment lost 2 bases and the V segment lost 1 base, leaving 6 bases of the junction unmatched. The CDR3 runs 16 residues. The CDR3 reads CASSQGVRQGAYEQYF. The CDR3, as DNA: TGTGCCAGCAGCCAAGGGGTGCGACAGGGGGCCTACGAGCAGTACTTC.

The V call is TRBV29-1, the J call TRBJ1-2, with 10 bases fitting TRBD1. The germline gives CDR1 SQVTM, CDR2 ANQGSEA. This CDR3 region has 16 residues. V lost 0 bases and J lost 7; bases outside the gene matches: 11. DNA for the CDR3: TGCAGCGTTGAAGAGGGGACAGGGGAGCTGTTCGGTGGCTACACCTTC. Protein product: CSVEEGTGELFGGYTF.

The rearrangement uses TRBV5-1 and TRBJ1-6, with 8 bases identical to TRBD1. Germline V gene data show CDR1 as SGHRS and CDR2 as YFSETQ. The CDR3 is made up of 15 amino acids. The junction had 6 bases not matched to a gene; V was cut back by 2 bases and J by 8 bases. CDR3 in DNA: TGCGCCAGCAGCTTAATAGGACAGGGCGATTCACCCCTCCACTTT. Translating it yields CASSLIGQGDSPLHF.